The clone carrying this T cell receptor (beta chain) appeared once. Its antigen is undetermined. J was trimmed by 3 bases and V by 0 bases; bases with no gene match: 10. The CDR3 has 17 amino acids. CDR1 and CDR2 (germline): SEHNR, FQNEAQ (reference sequence). The sample belongs to a study of cytomegalovirus exposure and HLA in healthy donors. The table came from immunoSEQ multiplex PCR; TCRdb's copy has only in-frame clones and leaves some out. The top ten hold 2.5% to 3.5% of the sample, which has tens of thousands of clones, roughly 95% seen once. The study's findings and limits: Investigators reported 164 TCR beta chains as tied to cytomegalovirus. Rare TCR sequences dominated, though some public TCRs recurred in many donors.

The sequenced material came from PBMCs. The V gene is TRBV7-9, the J gene TRBJ2-7; 8 nucleotides line up with TRBD1. This sequence was found in a woman between 18 and 29 years old in good health and CMV-seropositive. CDR3 sequence (DNA): TGTGCCAGCAGCTTAGCCCGGCAGGGGGCGATAGGCTACGAGCAGTACTTC. Translating it yields CASSLARQGAIGYEQYF.